Shown below are 29 T cell receptor beta chains from a single sample sequenced in a study of cytomegalovirus exposure and HLA in healthy donors. The primer mix had 60 Vbeta and 13 Jbeta primers. Using immunoSEQ multiplex PCR, the repertoire was profiled, and TCRdb retains in-frame clones only, with some absent. The data show 90,000 or so clones, with over 60% seen just once and more than 3.5% held by the top ten. The sequenced material came from PBMCs. Receptors were obtained from a man in his sixties in good health and CMV-seronegative.

The V and J genes are TRBV9 and TRBJ2-5, with 8 nucleotides matching TRBD2. The germline gives CDR1 SGDLS, CDR2 YYNGEE. The CDR3 has 15 amino acids. J lost 1 base, V lost 3 bases, and 5 bases had no gene match. Written as DNA, the CDR3 is TGTGCCAGCAGCGAAAGCGGGGGCGTCCAAGAGACCCAGTACTTC. Translating it yields CASSESGGVQETQYF.

This clone occurred once. V is TRBV5-1 and J is TRBJ1-5; the match to TRBD1 covers 10 bases. The V and J ends lost 4 bases and 2 bases, in that order; junction bases with no gene match: 15. This CDR3 comprises 19 residues. CDR1 and CDR2 (germline): SGHRS, YFSETQ. CDR3 nucleotides: TGCGCCAGCAGCAAAGAACCTGCGACAGGGGGCCGACGCAATCAGCCCCAGCATTTT. This encodes CASSKEPATGGRRNQPQHF.

This clone was seen a handful of times. The chain employs TRBV4-1 and TRBJ2-6; TRBD1 might be the D (7 bases). The CDR3 length is 16 residues. Between the trimmed V and J ends, which lost 1 base and 3 bases, there was a span of 10 bases. Germline CDR1 and CDR2: MGHRA and YSYEKL. The CDR3 region is CASSQGRGHGANVLTF. CDR3 in DNA: TGCGCCAGCAGCCAAGGGAGGGGGCATGGGGCCAACGTCCTGACTTTC.

This chain joins TRBV6-5 and TRBJ2-7, with D unresolved. Germline CDR1 and CDR2: MNHEY and SVGAGI. This CDR3 contains 15 residues. The V end was cut by 0 bases, the J end by 0 bases, with 9 bases between. Here the CDR3 reads CASSYSRGSSYEQYF. DNA for the CDR3: TGTGCCAGCAGTTACTCGAGAGGAAGCTCCTACGAGCAGTACTTC.

The V gene is TRBV2, the J gene TRBJ2-3; TRBD2 is a possible D gene (8 bases). The CDR3 sequence is 19 residues long. Germline-derived CDR1 and CDR2 are SNHLY and FYNNEI. V was trimmed by 7 bases and J by 1 base, leaving 27 bases between them. CDR3 DNA sequence: TGTGCCAGCACCAGGGGGACTAGTTATTCCCCTCCCCGCACAGATACGCAGTATTTT. Translated, it gives CASTRGTSYSPPRTDTQYF.

The chain has TRBV11-2 and TRBJ1-4; 7 nucleotides line up with TRBD1. Germline V lookup: CDR1 SGHAT, CDR2 FQNNGV. J lost 8 bases, V lost 1 base, and 4 bases had no gene match. This CDR3 has 14 amino acids. CDR3 coding DNA: TGTGCCAGCAGCTTAGGGGCAGGGGGGGAAAAACTGTTTTTT. This codes for CASSLGAGGEKLFF.

The rearrangement joins TRBV5-1 to TRBJ1-1, with 7 bases identical to TRBD1. The trim removed 0 bases at V and 4 bases at J, leaving 9 bases unmatched. Germline V lookup: CDR1 SGHRS, CDR2 YFSETQ. The length of the CDR3 is 16 residues. Here the CDR3 DNA reads TGCGCCAGCAGCTTGGGGGTAGTGGCAGGGGGCACTGAAGCTTTCTTT. This codes for CASSLGVVAGGTEAFF.

This clone was recorded only once. The junction does not match germline at one end; this may be a read error. The gene calls are TRBV19 and TRBJ1-2; D unresolved. Germline assignment: CDR1 LNHDA and CDR2 SQIVND (reference sequence). The CDR3 consists of 12 residues. The CDR3 region has the DNA TGTGCCAGTAGTATTGGTTACACACCGGCGGGCTTC. Amino acid sequence: CASSIGYTPAGF.

The gene calls are TRBV5-1 and TRBJ1-1; 7 bases fit TRBD1. Germline-derived CDR1 and CDR2 are SGHRS and YFSETQ. V trimming: 5 bases; J trimming: 1 base; junction bases outside the gene matches: 2. The CDR3 sequence is 13 residues long. The CDR3 DNA follows: TGCGCCAGCAGATGGGACAGGAACACTGAAGCTTTCTTT. Translated: CASRWDRNTEAFF.

The chain has TRBV19 and TRBJ1-2; D remains ambiguous. This CDR3 has 14 residues. CDR1 is LNHDA and CDR2 is SQIVND in the germline V gene (reference sequence). The V end lost 3 bases, the J end lost 4 bases, and 12 bases lay between the germline ends. CDR3 DNA: TGTGCCAGTAGTATCGGGGAGGAGGGCTATGGCTACACCTTC. Translating it yields CASSIGEEGYGYTF.

The CDR3 DNA reads TGTGCCAGCACCGCAACCGGGGGGAATCTCGTGACTGAAGCTTTCTTT. Encoded protein: CASTATGGNLVTEAFF. The chain employs TRBV9 and TRBJ1-1, with D tentatively TRBD1 (5 bases). Germline V CDR1 and CDR2: SGDLS, YYNGEE. Between the trimmed V and J ends, which lost 6 bases and 5 bases, there was a span of 23 bases. CDR3 length: 16 amino acids.

This chain connects TRBV5-5 to TRBJ1-4; D perhaps matches TRBD1 (6 bases). The V gene's germline CDR1 is SGHKS and CDR2 YYEKEE (reference sequence). The CDR3 has 18 residues. V gave up 0 bases and J gave up 0 bases, with 15 bases separating them. The CDR3: CASSLAPTGDATNEKLFF. DNA for the CDR3: TGTGCCAGCAGCTTGGCCCCGACAGGAGATGCAACTAATGAAAAACTGTTTTTT. Together with reference TRBV5-5 and TRBJ1-4, the CDR3 gives the full variable domain: DAGVTQSPTHLIKTRGQQVTLRCSPISGHKSVSWYQQVLGQGPQFIFQYYEKEERGRGNFPDRFSARQFPNYSSELNVNALLLGDSALYLCASSLAPTGDATNEKLFFGSGTQLSVL.

This chain links TRBV19 with TRBJ2-5, with 9 bases lining up with TRBD1. The end of the DNA aligns better with TRBJ2-7, so the J call may be wrong. Per the germline V gene, CDR1 is LNHDA and CDR2 is SQIVND (reference sequence). The CDR3 extends over 13 amino acids. CDR3: CASMRDRDHEQYF. In nucleotides, the CDR3 is TGTGCCAGTATGCGGGACAGGGACCACGAGCAGTACTTC.

CDR3 sequence (DNA): TGTGCCAGCAGTCCCCGACAGGGAGGCTATGGCTACACCTTC. Translation gives CASSPRQGGYGYTF. The chain uses TRBV27 and TRBJ1-2; TRBD1 aligns across 7 bases. Germline V gives CDR1 MNHEY, CDR2 SMNVEV (reference sequence). J lost 4 bases, V lost 5 bases, and 7 bases had no gene match. This CDR3 has 14 residues.

The chain couples TRBV19 to TRBJ1-3, with D possibly being TRBD1 (6 bases). CDR3 length: 15 amino acids. V dropped 7 bases and J dropped 4 bases, with 17 bases sitting between them. CDR1 and CDR2 (germline): LNHDA, SQIVND (reference sequence). CDR3 sequence: CASTLNRDTGNTIYF. The CDR3 DNA is TGTGCCAGTACCCTCAACCGGGACACAGGAAACACCATATATTTT.

The chain combines TRBV6-6 with TRBJ1-1; possibly TRBD1 for D (6 bases). In germline, CDR1 is MNHNY, CDR2 SVGAGI (reference sequence). Trimming stripped 10 bases from V and 5 bases from J, with 14 bases between. This CDR3 spans 12 amino acids. The CDR3 reads CATRDTKTEAFF. The CDR3 coding sequence is TGTGCCACCAGGGACACCAAGACTGAAGCTTTCTTT.

The chain combines TRBV5-1 with TRBJ1-6; D uncertain. The CDR3 has 16 residues. Germline V CDR1 and CDR2: SGHRS, YFSETQ. V was trimmed by 2 bases and J by 0 bases, leaving 9 bases between them. DNA of the CDR3: TGCGCCAGCAGCTTCACTGAGAGCTCCTATAATTCACCCCTCCACTTT. It is translated as CASSFTESSYNSPLHF.

This sequence joins TRBV30 and TRBJ1-4, with 7 bases lining up with TRBD1. CDR3 length equals 13 residues. Trimming removed 5 bases from V and 2 bases from J; junction bases left unmatched: 2. The V gene's germline CDR1 is GTSNPN and CDR2 SVGIG (reference sequence). CDR3 in DNA: TGTGCCTGGGCAGGGGGGACTAATGAAAAACTGTTTTTT. It specifies CAWAGGTNEKLFF.

This clone was recorded a few times. The V gene is TRBV27, the J gene TRBJ2-7, with D tentatively TRBD1 (6 bases). CDR1 and CDR2 from the germline V gene are MNHEY and SMNVEV (reference sequence). The CDR3 is 13 amino acids. The V and J ends lost 4 bases and 3 bases respectively, with 10 bases between them. The CDR3 protein is CASSSQTGYEQYF. The CDR3 DNA reads TGTGCCAGCAGTTCCCAGACAGGCTACGAGCAGTACTTC.

This clone occurred once. This chain links TRBV19 with TRBJ2-1; TRBD2 agrees at 7 bases. CDR1 and CDR2 (germline): LNHDA, SQIVND (reference sequence). The V and J ends lost 0 bases and 7 bases, in that order; junction bases with no gene match: 12. This CDR3 spans 17 amino acids. CDR3: CASSIDLLVTSPNEQFF. In DNA, the CDR3 is TGTGCCAGTAGTATAGATCTGTTGGTGACTAGCCCGAATGAGCAGTTCTTC. The whole variable domain, remainder taken from reference TRBV19 and TRBJ2-1, is DGGITQSPKYLFRKEGQNVTLSCEQNLNHDAMYWYRQDPGQGLRLIYYSQIVNDFQKGDIAEGYSVSREKKESFPLTVTSAQKNPTAFYLCASSIDLLVTSPNEQFFGPGTRLTVL.

The chain is built from TRBV19 and TRBJ1-2; no firm D call. This CDR3 contains 12 residues. V lost 5 bases and J 2 bases, leaving 6 bases between the germline ends. Germline CDR1 reads LNHDA; CDR2 reads SQIVND (reference sequence). CDR3 in amino acids: CASSPQNYGYTF. CDR3 DNA sequence: TGTGCCAGTAGTCCCCAGAACTATGGCTACACCTTC.

The rearrangement uses TRBV19 and TRBJ1-2; 8 positions match TRBD1. Germline V gives CDR1 LNHDA, CDR2 SQIVND (reference sequence). J gave up 8 bases and V 6 bases, and 11 bases lay outside the gene matches. The CDR3 sequence is 14 residues long. DNA for the CDR3: TGTGCCAGTAGAACCCGGACAGGGCTTAGGGGCTACACCTTC. It yields the protein CASRTRTGLRGYTF.

This chain links TRBV27 with TRBJ1-1, with D possibly matching TRBD1 (6 bases). With 8 bases removed from V and 6 bases from J, the gap between germline ends came to 16 bases. The V gene's germline CDR1 is MNHEY and CDR2 SMNVEV (reference sequence). This CDR3 has 13 amino acids. The CDR3 sequence is CASCRGGGPEAFF. CDR3 bases: TGTGCCAGCTGCCGAGGGGGGGGCCCTGAAGCTTTCTTT.

The chain is built from TRBV11-2 and TRBJ2-7; 9 positions agree with TRBD1. Germline V gene data show CDR1 as SGHAT and CDR2 as FQNNGV. CDR3 length: 13 residues. Trimming cost V 6 bases and J 4 bases; bases outside gene matches: 4. This chain's CDR3 is CASSGTGYYEQYF. CDR3 sequence (DNA): TGTGCCAGCAGTGGGACAGGGTATTACGAGCAGTACTTC.

This chain links TRBV5-4 with TRBJ2-7, with 7 bases lining up with TRBD2. J gave up 4 bases and V 4 bases, and 2 bases lay outside the gene matches. Germline V gives CDR1 SGHNT, CDR2 YYREEE (reference sequence). This CDR3 contains 12 residues. The CDR3 region has the DNA TGTGCCAGCAGCCCCGGGGGGTACGAGCAGTACTTC. This translates into CASSPGGYEQYF.

This clone has only a few counts. The V call is TRBV6-6, the J call TRBJ1-4; D is uncertain. Germline assignment: CDR1 MNHNY and CDR2 SVGAGI (reference sequence). The V gene lost 9 bases and the J gene lost 6 bases, with 11 bases spanning the gap. The CDR3 length is 12 residues. As DNA, the CDR3 is TGTGCCAGTTGGAGACGGGATGAAAAACTGTTTTTT. This sequence encodes CASWRRDEKLFF.

This sequence joins TRBV7-2 and TRBJ1-2; 8 bases agree with TRBD1. The CDR3 extends over 17 amino acids. Germline values: CDR1 SGHTA, CDR2 FQGNSA. Unmatched junction bases numbered 16, after V lost 7 bases and J lost 3 bases. This chain's CDR3 is CASIRTGRSPSDYGYTF. The DNA for the CDR3 is TGTGCCAGCATCAGGACAGGGAGATCCCCCTCAGACTATGGCTACACCTTC.

The chain recombines TRBV30 with TRBJ1-6, with TRBD1 as a possible D gene (6 bases). V shed 0 bases and J shed 6 bases, with 15 bases lying between them. This CDR3 contains 16 residues. The germline CDR1 and CDR2 sequences are GTSNPN and SVGIG (reference sequence). CDR3 sequence: CAWSVFLVGGNSPLHF. CDR3 nucleotide sequence: TGTGCCTGGAGTGTTTTTCTGGTAGGGGGTAATTCACCCCTCCACTTT.

The rearrangement joins TRBV7-8 to TRBJ2-7; D might be TRBD2 (6 bases). Germline V gene data show CDR1 as SGHVS and CDR2 as FQNEAQ. Trimming removed 2 bases at V and 7 bases at J, with 15 bases between. The CDR3 length is 14 residues. The chain's CDR3 is CASSLKLGGREQYF. In DNA form, the CDR3 reads TGTGCCAGCAGCTTAAAGCTGGGAGGTCGAGAGCAGTACTTC.